The 11 T cell receptor beta chains given below trace back to one sample, sequenced in a study of cytomegalovirus exposure and HLA in healthy donors (dated by TCRdb to about 2017). The library was produced with the immunoSEQ multiplex PCR assay. For the multiplex PCR, a mixture combining 60 forward primers for TCR Vbeta segments and 13 reverse primers for TCR Jbeta segments was used. The source is immuneACCESS, and TCRdb retained only in-frame sequences with V and J called. Part of the clones is not carried over; for the studies checked, unresolved V genes explain less than half of this, and the remainder is unexplained. This sample gives about 280,000 clones in total; about 90% of them show up just once. Of the sample, around 2.1% is held by the ten largest clones. The sample was PBMCs. These receptors were obtained from a woman aged 18-35 years in good health and CMV-seronegative.

This clone was counted between two and nine times. This rearrangement joins TRBV9 to TRBJ1-6; tentatively, D is TRBD1 (5 bases). Trimming shortened V by 5 bases and J by 5 bases, and 11 bases separated the two germline ends. This CDR3 region has 14 residues. Germline V lookup: CDR1 SGDLS, CDR2 YYNGEE. The CDR3 nucleotides read TGTGCCAGCAGACGGACGGACAATAATTCACCCCTCCACTTT. This encodes CASRRTDNNSPLHF.

This clone appeared a single time. This chain connects TRBV5-6 to TRBJ2-7; no clear D. Looked up from germline, CDR1 is SGHDT and CDR2 is YYEEEE. V lost 4 bases to trimming and J lost 3 bases, with 5 bases between them. The length of the CDR3 is 11 residues. The CDR3 is CASSASYEQYF. CDR3 bases: TGTGCCAGCAGCGCCAGCTACGAGCAGTACTTC. Full variable domain (rest looked up from reference TRBV5-6 and TRBJ2-7): DAGVTQSPTHLIKTRGQQVTLRCSPKSGHDTVSWYQQALGQGPQFIFQYYEEEERQRGNFPDRFSGHQFPNYSSELNVNALLLGDSALYLCASSASYEQYFGPGTRLTVT.

The rearrangement joins TRBV5-1 to TRBJ1-2, with TRBD1 as a possible D gene (5 bases). V was pared by 0 bases and J by 4 bases, with 10 bases between. CDR1 is SGHRS, CDR2 YFSETQ, per germline. This CDR3 is 14 amino acids long. The CDR3 nucleotides read TGCGCCAGCAGCTTGGATGACAGTCCCTATGGCTACACCTTC. Translating it yields CASSLDDSPYGYTF. The variable domain in full, completed from reference TRBV5-1 and TRBJ1-2, reads KAGVTQTPRYLIKTRGQQVTLSCSPISGHRSVSWYQQTPGQGLQFLFEYFSETQRNKGNFPGRFSGRQFSNSRSEMNVSTLELGDSALYLCASSLDDSPYGYTFGSGTRLTVV.

This rearrangement joins TRBV6-5 to TRBJ2-5; 7 bases line up with TRBD1. V lost 2 bases to trimming and J lost 2 bases; unmatched junction nucleotides: 5. The CDR3 is made up of 15 amino acids. Germline V gene data show CDR1 as MNHEY and CDR2 as SVGAGI. The CDR3 DNA follows: TGTGCCAGCAGTTACAACAGGGGCCTACAAGAGACCCAGTACTTC. Amino acid sequence: CASSYNRGLQETQYF.

CDR3 coding DNA: TGTGCCAGCTCGCCGGACGCCAGGGTCGGCGAGCAGTACTTC. Its protein is CASSPDARVGEQYF. V and J are TRBV18 and TRBJ2-7, with a possible D match to TRBD1 (5 bases). Trimming cost V 6 bases and J 6 bases, with 18 bases left between them. This CDR3 has 14 amino acids. CDR1 KGHSH and CDR2 LQKENI come from the germline V gene.

The CDR3 nucleotides read TGTGCCAGTAGTATAGATCGGGATTTACGTCAGCCCCAGCATTTT. Translated, it gives CASSIDRDLRQPQHF. The V call is TRBV19, the J call TRBJ1-5, with D unresolved. This CDR3 contains 15 residues. V shed 0 bases and J shed 6 bases, with 12 bases lying between them. Looked up from germline, CDR1 is LNHDA and CDR2 is SQIVND (reference sequence).

This chain uses TRBV5-8 with TRBJ2-3, with 8 bases that match TRBD2. Germline CDR1 SGHTS, CDR2 YDEGEE. Germline trimming cut 0 bases from V and 4 bases from J; bases unmatched to any gene: 13. The CDR3 is 18 amino acids. CDR3 protein: CASSLDPKRGFYPDTQYF. The DNA of the CDR3 is TGTGCCAGCAGCTTGGATCCCAAGCGGGGGTTTTACCCAGATACGCAGTATTTT.

The rearrangement uses TRBV5-8 and TRBJ1-4; D call uncertain. Germline V gene sequence: CDR1 SGHTS, CDR2 YDEGEE. V lost 0 bases to trimming and J lost 12 bases, with 15 bases between them. This CDR3 has 14 residues. The CDR3 DNA follows: TGTGCCAGCAGCTTGGTGCCCCCTCGACAAGAACTGTTTTTT. Translated: CASSLVPPRQELFF.

This clone was detected once. At one boundary the junction diverges from the germline segment, which might be a read error. The V gene is TRBV7-9, the J gene TRBJ1-6, with a possible D match to TRBD1 (5 bases). The CDR3 extends over 16 amino acids. Germline CDR1 is SEHNR and CDR2 is FQNEAQ (reference sequence). The DNA of the CDR3 is TGTGCCGGCAGCCCCACCCTCGACGGGGGGAATTCACCCCTCCACTTT. It encodes CAGSPTLDGGNSPLHF.

The CDR3 loop is CASSFGWVNTEAFF. Here the CDR3 DNA reads TGTGCCAGCAGCTTCGGGTGGGTGAACACTGAAGCTTTCTTT. J is TRBJ1-1 and V is TRBV7-2; unclear D gene. CDR3 length: 14 residues. CDR1 SGHTA and CDR2 FQGNSA come from the germline V gene. V lost 3 bases and J 0 bases, leaving 8 bases between the germline ends.

The rearrangement uses TRBV7-2 and TRBJ1-2; 7 bases align to TRBD1. This CDR3 spans 14 amino acids. The germline V gene encodes CDR1 SGHTA and CDR2 FQGNSA. The ends lost 7 bases at V and 4 bases at J; junction bases unmatched: 9. CDR3 DNA sequence: TGTGCCAGCATCCCAGGGGGGTTTTTCTATGGCTACACCTTC. This encodes CASIPGGFFYGYTF. The full variable domain, its missing parts supplied by reference TRBV7-2 and TRBJ1-2, is GAGVSQSPSNKVTEKGKDVELRCDPISGHTALYWYRQSLGQGLEFLIYFQGNSAPDKSGLPSDRFSAERTGGSVSTLTIQRTQQEDSAVYLCASIPGGFFYGYTFGSGTRLTVV.